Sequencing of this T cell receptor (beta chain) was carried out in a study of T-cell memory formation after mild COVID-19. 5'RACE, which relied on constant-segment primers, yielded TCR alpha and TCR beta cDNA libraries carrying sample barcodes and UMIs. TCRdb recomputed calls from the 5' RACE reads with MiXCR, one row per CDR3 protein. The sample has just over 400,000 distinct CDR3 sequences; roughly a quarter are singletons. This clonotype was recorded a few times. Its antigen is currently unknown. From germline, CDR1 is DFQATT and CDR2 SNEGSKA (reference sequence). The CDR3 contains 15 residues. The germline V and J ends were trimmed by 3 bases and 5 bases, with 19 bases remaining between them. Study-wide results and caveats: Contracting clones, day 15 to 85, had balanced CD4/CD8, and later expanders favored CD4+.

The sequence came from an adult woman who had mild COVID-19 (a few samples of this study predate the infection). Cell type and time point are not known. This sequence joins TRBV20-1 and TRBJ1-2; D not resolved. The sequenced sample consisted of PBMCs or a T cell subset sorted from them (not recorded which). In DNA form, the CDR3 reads TGCAGTGCTAGTGAGCAGCCAACAGACAAATATGGCTACACCTTC. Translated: CSASEQPTDKYGYTF.